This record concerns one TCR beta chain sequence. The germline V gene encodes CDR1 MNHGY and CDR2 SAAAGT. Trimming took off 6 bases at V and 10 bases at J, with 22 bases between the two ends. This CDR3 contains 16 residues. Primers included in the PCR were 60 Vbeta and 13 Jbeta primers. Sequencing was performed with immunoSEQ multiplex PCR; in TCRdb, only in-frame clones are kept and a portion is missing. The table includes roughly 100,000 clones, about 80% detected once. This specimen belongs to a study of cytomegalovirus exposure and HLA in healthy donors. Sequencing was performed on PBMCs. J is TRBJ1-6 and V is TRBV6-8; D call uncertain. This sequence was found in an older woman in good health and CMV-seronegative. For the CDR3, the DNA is TGTGCCAGCAGCCGACTCGGGCCAGGAGGTCAGTCACCCCTCCACTTT. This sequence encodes CASSRLGPGGQSPLHF.